The present T cell receptor (beta chain) was sequenced within a study of blood T cells in healthy people across ages. Broader study findings: Per million T cells, TCR beta diversity dropped about linearly as age rose. The authors considered diversity estimates from one million T cells to be underestimates.

V was trimmed by 3 bases and J by 4 bases, leaving 16 bases between them. Germline V gives CDR1 SGHRS, CDR2 YFSETQ. The CDR3 length is 15 residues. The authors ran a second PCR of 7 to 11 cycles using a sample-barcoded 5' primer and a J-beta primer mix. TCRdb recomputed calls from the 5' RACE reads with MiXCR, one row per CDR3 protein. The sample records about 900,000 distinct CDR3 sequences, 40% to 60% being singletons. To note about this clonotype: What it recognizes is unknown.

The clonotype comes from a man aged 25-45 years in good health. The rearrangement joins TRBV5-1 to TRBJ1-2, with D possibly being TRBD1 (5 bases). The sequenced material came from blood. The chain's CDR3 is CASSSGGMGSYGYTF. The DNA for the CDR3 is TGCGCCAGCAGCTCCGGGGGGATGGGTAGCTATGGCTACACCTTC.